A single sample gave rise to the 11 T cell receptor beta chains below, sequenced in a study of cytomegalovirus exposure and HLA in healthy donors. This table comes from immunoSEQ multiplex PCR, and its TCRdb copy is limited to in-frame clones, with some not included. The repertoire holds under 150,000 clones, with roughly 86% as singletons. Specimen: PBMCs. The receptors come from a man aged 18 to 35 in good health and CMV-seropositive.

This chain connects TRBV7-2 to TRBJ2-7; 11 nucleotides line up with TRBD1. The CDR3 is 15 amino acids. V lost 3 bases to trimming and J lost 5 bases; unmatched junction nucleotides: 6. The germline V gene encodes CDR1 SGHTA and CDR2 FQGNSA. CDR3 DNA sequence: TGTGCCAGCAGCTTCAGGACAGGGGGCTTGGACGAGCAGTACTTC. The encoded protein is CASSFRTGGLDEQYF. The whole variable domain, filled in from reference TRBV7-2 and TRBJ2-7, reads GAGVSQSPSNKVTEKGKDVELRCDPISGHTALYWYRQSLGQGLEFLIYFQGNSAPDKSGLPSDRFSAERTGGSVSTLTIQRTQQEDSAVYLCASSFRTGGLDEQYFGPGTRLTVT.

The genes are TRBV18 and TRBJ1-6, with D perhaps matching TRBD1 (6 bases). V was trimmed by 4 bases and J by 11 bases, leaving 15 bases between them. CDR3 length: 14 amino acids. CDR1 is KGHSH, CDR2 LQKENI, per germline. CDR3 sequence: CASSLGTLGPPLHF. The CDR3 DNA reads as TGTGCCAGCTCACTTGGGACATTGGGGCCACCCCTCCACTTT.

The V call is TRBV6-5, the J call TRBJ1-2; D possibly corresponds to TRBD1 (6 bases). CDR3 size: 13 residues. Germline CDR1 MNHEY, CDR2 SVGAGI. Trimming removed 6 bases from V and 4 bases from J, with 12 bases in between. CDR3 sequence (DNA): TGTGCCAGCAGCCGACAGGCGGGCTATGGCTACACCTTC. Encoded protein: CASSRQAGYGYTF.

In its sample, this clone was seen many times. The chain couples TRBV11-2 to TRBJ1-3, with D possibly matching TRBD1 (5 bases). Trimming pared 4 bases from V and 3 bases from J, leaving 19 bases between. This CDR3 contains 17 residues. Germline CDR1 SGHAT, CDR2 FQNNGV. The CDR3 here is CASSYGAGHKLGNTIYF. CDR3 nucleotide sequence: TGTGCCAGCAGCTACGGCGCCGGACACAAACTTGGAAACACCATATATTTT.

This rearrangement joins TRBV25-1 to TRBJ2-7; a weak D match, TRBD2 (6 bases). The CDR3 totals 15 residues. Looked up from germline, CDR1 is MGHDK and CDR2 is SYGVNS. Trimming left V 5 bases short and J 7 bases short, with 21 bases between. DNA of the CDR3: TGTGCCAGCAGTCTCGCGGTGGCGGGGCCACCTGAGCAGTACTTC. This translates into CASSLAVAGPPEQYF.

Worth noting for this clone: Other DNA variants within this sample encode the same CDR3. The chain is built from TRBV9 and TRBJ1-1; D may be TRBD1 (6 bases). Trimming removed 3 bases at V and 0 bases at J, with 9 bases between. The CDR3 has 14 amino acids. Germline V gene lookup returns CDR1 SGDLS and CDR2 YYNGEE. Written as DNA, the CDR3 is TGTGCCAGCAGCGCAGGGACAATGAACACTGAAGCTTTCTTT. Translated, it gives CASSAGTMNTEAFF.

V usage is TRBV7-9 and J usage is TRBJ1-1, with D unresolved. This CDR3 is 16 amino acids long. Germline loops: CDR1 SEHNR, CDR2 FQNEAQ (reference sequence). V was pared by 0 bases and J by 4 bases, with 15 bases between. The CDR3 region is CASSLAAEQRGTEAFF. DNA for the CDR3: TGTGCCAGCAGCTTAGCGGCCGAACAGCGGGGCACTGAAGCTTTCTTT.

Only a few counts were recorded for this clone. The rearrangement uses TRBV15 and TRBJ2-1; 13 bases line up with TRBD2. The ends lost 5 bases at V and 9 bases at J; junction bases unmatched: 7. This CDR3 spans 15 amino acids. Germline V gene sequence: CDR1 LNHNV, CDR2 YYDKDF (reference sequence). The CDR3 DNA reads TGTGCCACCAGCCTGACCGGACTAGCGGGAGTTGAGCAGTTCTTC. Amino acids: CATSLTGLAGVEQFF.

The chain recombines TRBV10-3 with TRBJ2-7, with 7 nucleotides matching TRBD1. The ends lost 6 bases at V and 3 bases at J; junction bases unmatched: 8. Germline lookup yields CDR1 ENHRY and CDR2 SYGVKD. The CDR3 has 14 amino acids. CDR3 sequence: CAISLTGVGYEQYF. Written as DNA, the CDR3 is TGTGCCATCAGCCTAACAGGGGTGGGCTACGAGCAGTACTTC.

The chain has TRBV5-1 and TRBJ2-1; D unclear. The CDR3 spans 15 residues. The germline gives CDR1 SGHRS, CDR2 YFSETQ. V was trimmed by 4 bases and J by 3 bases, leaving 14 bases between them. Written as DNA, the CDR3 is TGCGCCAGCAGCGGCGGTAGATCTCTCTACAATGAGCAGTTCTTC. Its translation: CASSGGRSLYNEQFF.

This chain connects TRBV10-3 to TRBJ1-2, with 8 bases matching TRBD1. Germline V gene sequence: CDR1 ENHRY, CDR2 SYGVKD. V gave up 11 bases and J gave up 11 bases; unmatched junction bases: 13. The CDR3 is 12 residues long. CDR3 in amino acids: CASCDRGGWYTF. The CDR3 DNA reads TGTGCCTCCTGCGACAGGGGCGGATGGTACACCTTC.